The rows below give T cell receptor beta chains drawn from one sample of a study of blood T cell repertoires in COVID-19. Data came from immunoSEQ multiplex PCR; TCRdb stores just in-frame clones and leaves some out. The sample has approximately 290,000 clones, about nine tenths seen once. Sequencing was performed on peripheral blood. The source of these receptors is a woman younger than 45 with COVID-19, enrolled during active disease. The CDR3 runs from the conserved cysteine through the conserved F or W. The D gene is left open where the match is weak. The size entry is marked missing in some rows and otherwise reads once, few, many or a size class.

j_call: TRBJ1-5; clone_size: once; d_call: TRBD1; v_call: TRBV29-1; cdr3_aa: CSVARGPPNQPQHF; cdr3_nt: TGCAGCGTTGCAAGGGGGCCCCCCAATCAGCCCCAGCATTTT
j_call: TRBJ2-3; clone_size: NA; d_call: NA; v_call: TRBV3-1/TRBV3-2; cdr3_aa: CASSQFVSGVGPSTDTQYF; cdr3_nt: TGTGCCAGCAGCCAATTCGTTAGCGGAGTGGGCCCTAGCACAGATACGCAGTATTTT
j_call: TRBJ1-5; clone_size: NA; d_call: TRBD1; v_call: TRBV28; cdr3_aa: CASSRGQGGQPQHF; cdr3_nt: TGTGCCAGCAGCAGGGGACAGGGGGGACAGCCCCAGCATTTT
j_call: TRBJ2-7; clone_size: NA; d_call: NA; v_call: TRBV24-1; cdr3_aa: CATSGRGDEQYF; cdr3_nt: TGTGCCACCAGCGGGAGAGGCGACGAGCAGTACTTC
j_call: TRBJ2-2; clone_size: NA; d_call: TRBD1; v_call: TRBV5-5; cdr3_aa: CASSLRGRNTGELFF; cdr3_nt: TGTGCCAGCAGCTTGAGGGGGCGCAACACCGGGGAGCTGTTTTTT
j_call: TRBJ2-1; clone_size: NA; d_call: NA; v_call: TRBV30; cdr3_aa: CAWSVPGYYNEQFF; cdr3_nt: TGTGCCTGGAGTGTACCCGGGTACTACAATGAGCAGTTCTTC
j_call: TRBJ2-4; clone_size: NA; d_call: TRBD2; v_call: TRBV5-1; cdr3_aa: CASSPDSSGRASGIAKNIQYF; cdr3_nt: TGCGCCAGCAGCCCCGACAGCAGCGGGAGGGCCTCAGGTATTGCCAAAAACATTCAGTACTTC
j_call: TRBJ1-5; clone_size: NA; d_call: NA; v_call: TRBV5-6; cdr3_aa: CASSLNGGARQPQHF; cdr3_nt: TGTGCCAGCAGCTTGAACGGTGGAGCTCGGCAGCCCCAGCATTTT
j_call: TRBJ2-7; clone_size: NA; d_call: TRBD2; v_call: TRBV18; cdr3_aa: CASSPTSGRRYEQYF; cdr3_nt: TGTGCCAGCTCACCGACTAGCGGGAGAAGGTACGAGCAGTACTTC
j_call: TRBJ2-1; clone_size: NA; d_call: TRBD2; v_call: TRBV7-2; cdr3_aa: CASSFSGAPYNEQFF; cdr3_nt: TGTGCCAGCAGCTTCAGCGGGGCCCCCTACAATGAGCAGTTCTTC
j_call: TRBJ2-3; clone_size: NA; d_call: TRBD2; v_call: TRBV28; cdr3_aa: CASSLTSGRVTDTQYF; cdr3_nt: TGTGCCAGCAGTTTGACTAGCGGGAGGGTCACAGATACGCAGTATTTT
j_call: TRBJ1-2; clone_size: NA; d_call: NA; v_call: TRBV5-1; cdr3_aa: CASSLGTGNKPLYGYTF; cdr3_nt: TGCGCCAGCAGCTTGGGTACAGGGAACAAACCTTTGTATGGCTACACCTTC
j_call: TRBJ1-5; clone_size: NA; d_call: NA; v_call: TRBV19; cdr3_aa: CASSIALTGNSNQPQHF; cdr3_nt: TGTGCCAGTAGTATAGCTCTGACAGGAAATAGCAATCAGCCCCAGCATTTT
j_call: TRBJ2-7; clone_size: NA; d_call: NA; v_call: TRBV7-6; cdr3_aa: CASSLDLGQGEQYF; cdr3_nt: TGTGCCAGCAGCTTAGATCTGGGGCAGGGCGAGCAGTACTTC
j_call: TRBJ1-1; clone_size: NA; d_call: NA; v_call: TRBV25-1; cdr3_aa: CASRWAGNTEAFF; cdr3_nt: TGTGCCAGCAGATGGGCGGGAAACACTGAAGCTTTCTTT
j_call: TRBJ2-1; clone_size: NA; d_call: NA; v_call: TRBV11-3; cdr3_aa: CASSLGDAGKPYNEQFF; cdr3_nt: TGTGCCAGCAGCTTGGGGGACGCGGGAAAGCCCTACAATGAGCAGTTCTTC
j_call: TRBJ1-6; clone_size: NA; d_call: NA; v_call: TRBV6-1; cdr3_aa: CASSETSSPLHF; cdr3_nt: TGTGCCAGCAGTGAAACTAGTTCACCCCTCCACTTT
j_call: TRBJ2-7; clone_size: NA; d_call: TRBD2; v_call: TRBV15; cdr3_aa: CATSRDSAGGPHEQYF; cdr3_nt: TGTGCCACCAGCAGAGATTCGGCGGGAGGGCCCCACGAGCAGTACTTC
j_call: TRBJ2-1; clone_size: NA; d_call: TRBD1; v_call: TRBV19; cdr3_aa: CASSPRQGATRNEQFF; cdr3_nt: TGTGCCAGTAGTCCCCGACAGGGGGCTACTCGGAATGAGCAGTTCTTC
j_call: TRBJ2-3; clone_size: NA; d_call: TRBD2; v_call: TRBV2; cdr3_aa: CASSPTSGRAIADTQYF; cdr3_nt: TGTGCCAGCAGCCCTACTAGCGGGAGGGCCATAGCAGATACGCAGTATTTT
j_call: TRBJ1-4; clone_size: NA; d_call: NA; v_call: TRBV21-1; cdr3_aa: CASSKEADPGATNEKLFF; cdr3_nt: TGTGCCAGCAGCAAAGAGGCAGACCCAGGCGCAACTAATGAAAAACTGTTTTTT
j_call: TRBJ2-7; clone_size: NA; d_call: TRBD2; v_call: TRBV28; cdr3_aa: CASSFRGRSYEQYF; cdr3_nt: TGTGCCAGCAGTTTCCGCGGGAGGTCCTACGAGCAGTACTTC